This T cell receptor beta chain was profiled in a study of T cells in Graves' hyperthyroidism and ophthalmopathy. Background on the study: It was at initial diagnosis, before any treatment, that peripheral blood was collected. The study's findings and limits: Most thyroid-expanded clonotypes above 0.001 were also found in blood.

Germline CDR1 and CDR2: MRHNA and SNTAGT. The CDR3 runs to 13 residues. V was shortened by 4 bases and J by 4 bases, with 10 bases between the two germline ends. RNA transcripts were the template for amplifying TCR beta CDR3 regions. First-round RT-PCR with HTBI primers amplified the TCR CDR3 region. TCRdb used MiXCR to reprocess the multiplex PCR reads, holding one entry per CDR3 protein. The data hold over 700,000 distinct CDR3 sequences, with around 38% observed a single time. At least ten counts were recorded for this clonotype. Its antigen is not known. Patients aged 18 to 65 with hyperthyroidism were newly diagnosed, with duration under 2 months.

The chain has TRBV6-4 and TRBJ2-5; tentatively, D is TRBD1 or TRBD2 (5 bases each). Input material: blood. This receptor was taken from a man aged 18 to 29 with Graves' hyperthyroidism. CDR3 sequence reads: CASSAGRGETQYF. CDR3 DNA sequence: TGTGCCAGCAGTGCGGGACGTGGAGAGACCCAGTACTTC.